This TCR beta chain was recovered during a study of CD8+ T cells in alopecia areata. Regarding the study as a whole: In lesional scalp, particularly from alopecia totalis/universalis, clonality was higher than in normal scalp.

The ends lost 6 bases at V and 4 bases at J; junction bases unmatched: 14. From germline, CDR1 is SQVTM and CDR2 ANQGSEA. The length of the CDR3 is 16 residues. Treatment in this sample: oral pan-JAK inhibitor, 5-10 mg twice daily. This clone was observed a few times. Antigen specificity is unknown. Extraction of RNA preceded its reverse transcription into cDNA, which served as the sequencing template. This table comes from immunoSEQ multiplex PCR, and its TCRdb copy is limited to in-frame clones, with some not included. Of about 94,000 clones listed, just over 70% are singletons. The sequenced sample was CD8+ T cells sorted from blood, obtained around week 44, from a patient treated with tofacitinib. The sequence derives from a human donor with alopecia areata. The gene calls are TRBV29-1 and TRBJ2-3, with 9 bases that match TRBD2. CDR3 loop: CSVLGLAGIVADTQYF. The CDR3 nucleotides read TGCAGCGTCCTGGGGCTAGCGGGGATCGTGGCAGATACGCAGTATTTT.